This TCR beta chain was identified in a study of T cell repertoires in cytomegalovirus infection (dated by TCRdb to the late 2010s). Study-wide context: Donor HLA type was relevant to the analysis, because carriage of CMV infection together with the matching HLA type was indicated by public TCR beta signatures.

This clonotype was observed at least ten times. The antigen it binds to is not known. No qualities accompany the bases; no much larger clone lies one base away. The germline V gene encodes CDR1 SEHNR and CDR2 FQNEAQ (reference sequence). From cysteine to phenylalanine, the CDR3 is 13 amino acids long. This entry keeps only the CDR3 DNA: 39 bases, framed from base 1. The trim is 6 bases for V and 4 bases for J, with a gap of 12 bases between the germline ends. Instrument on record: Illumina HiSeq 1500. TCRdb cleaned the public reads at Q25 with fastp, built clones with MiXCR and kept in-frame beta chains. Under each unique CDR3 protein, matching rows form one entry showing the most common genes and DNA. The sample has hundreds of thousands of distinct CDR3 sequences on record, around 9.6% of them singletons. The ten biggest clones cover less than 3% of the sample. The study at large found these results: In the ex vivo response, HLA-C-restricted CMV-specific TCR beta clonotypes were dominant, and in two of eight donors the single most frequent clonotype came from this HLA-C-restricted group. Carriers of CMV infection plus the relevant HLA type were discriminated by the cumulative frequency of public TCR beta family members in the study cohort and in an independent roughly 370-donor cohort.

The TCR originated in a human donor in good health (CMV status not recorded). Some clones in this sample may be carry-over from other donors' samples. Rearrangement joined TRBV7-9 to TRBJ2-5; 6 matching bases give a weak D call of TRBD1. The sequencing sample was made of PBMCs. The DNA sequence is TGTGCCAGCAGTTCCAGGGGTCCAGAGACCCAGTACTTC. Its protein product is CASSSRGPETQYF.